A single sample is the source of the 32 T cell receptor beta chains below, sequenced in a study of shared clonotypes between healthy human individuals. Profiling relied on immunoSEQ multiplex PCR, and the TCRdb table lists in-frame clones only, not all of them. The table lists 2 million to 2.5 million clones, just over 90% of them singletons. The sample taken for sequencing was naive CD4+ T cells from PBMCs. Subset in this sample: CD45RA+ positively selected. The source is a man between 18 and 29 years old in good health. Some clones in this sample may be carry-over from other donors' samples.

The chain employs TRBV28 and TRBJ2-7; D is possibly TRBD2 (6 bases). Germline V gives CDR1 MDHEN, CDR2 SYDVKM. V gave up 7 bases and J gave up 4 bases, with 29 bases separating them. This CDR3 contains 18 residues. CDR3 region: CASNLANPGLSRGYEQYF. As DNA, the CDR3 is TGTGCCAGCAACCTAGCGAACCCGGGACTCTCTAGAGGATACGAGCAGTACTTC.

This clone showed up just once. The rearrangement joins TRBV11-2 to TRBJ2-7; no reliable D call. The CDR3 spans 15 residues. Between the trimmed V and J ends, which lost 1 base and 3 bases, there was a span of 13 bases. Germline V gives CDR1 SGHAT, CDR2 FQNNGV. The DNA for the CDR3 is TGTGCCAGCAGCTTAGGGCCCCTCGGTATCTACGAGCAGTACTTC. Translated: CASSLGPLGIYEQYF.

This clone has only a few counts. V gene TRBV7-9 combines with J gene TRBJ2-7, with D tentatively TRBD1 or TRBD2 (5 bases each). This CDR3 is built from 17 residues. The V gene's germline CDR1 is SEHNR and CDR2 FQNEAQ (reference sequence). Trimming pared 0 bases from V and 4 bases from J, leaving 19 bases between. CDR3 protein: CASSLAEDSAGAYEQYF. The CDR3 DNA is TGTGCCAGCAGCTTAGCGGAAGACAGCGCCGGGGCTTACGAGCAGTACTTC.

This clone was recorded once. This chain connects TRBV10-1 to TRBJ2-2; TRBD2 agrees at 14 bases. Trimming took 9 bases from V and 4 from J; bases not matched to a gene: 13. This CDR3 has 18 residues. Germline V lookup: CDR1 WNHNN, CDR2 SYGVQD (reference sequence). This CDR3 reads CASPTGTSGSWSTGELFF. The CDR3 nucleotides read TGCGCCAGTCCCACCGGGACTAGCGGGAGTTGGAGCACCGGGGAGCTGTTTTTT.

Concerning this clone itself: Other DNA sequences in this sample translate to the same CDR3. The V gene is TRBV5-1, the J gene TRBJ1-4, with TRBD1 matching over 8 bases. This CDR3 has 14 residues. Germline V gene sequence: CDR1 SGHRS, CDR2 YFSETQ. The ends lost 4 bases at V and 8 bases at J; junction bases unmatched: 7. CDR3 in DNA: TGCGCCAGCAGCCGCGGACAGGGTGAAGAAAAACTGTTTTTT. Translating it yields CASSRGQGEEKLFF.

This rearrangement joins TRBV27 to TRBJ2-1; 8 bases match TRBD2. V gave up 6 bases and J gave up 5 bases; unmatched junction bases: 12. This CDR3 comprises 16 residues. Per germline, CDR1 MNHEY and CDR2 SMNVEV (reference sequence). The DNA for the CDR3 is TGTGCCAGCAGAGACCCAGCGGGAGTGTCGGACAATGAGCAGTTCTTC. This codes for CASRDPAGVSDNEQFF.

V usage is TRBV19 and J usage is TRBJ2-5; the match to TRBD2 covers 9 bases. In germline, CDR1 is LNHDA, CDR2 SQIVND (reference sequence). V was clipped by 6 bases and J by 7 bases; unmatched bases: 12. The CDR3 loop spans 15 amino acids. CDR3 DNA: TGTGCCAGTAGCTCGGGGGCTAGCGGGACCCGGACCCAGTACTTC. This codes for CASSSGASGTRTQYF.

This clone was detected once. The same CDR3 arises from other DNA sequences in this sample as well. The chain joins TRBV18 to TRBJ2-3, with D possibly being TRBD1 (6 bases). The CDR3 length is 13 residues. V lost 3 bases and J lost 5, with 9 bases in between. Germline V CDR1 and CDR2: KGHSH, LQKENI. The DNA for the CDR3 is TGTGCCAGCTCACCTGGGGGCTTAGATACGCAGTATTTT. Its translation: CASSPGGLDTQYF.

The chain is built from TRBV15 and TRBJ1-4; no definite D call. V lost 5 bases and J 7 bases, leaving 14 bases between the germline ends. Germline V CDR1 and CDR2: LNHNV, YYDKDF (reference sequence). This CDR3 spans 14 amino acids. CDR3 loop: CATSLGQVFEKLFF. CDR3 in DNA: TGTGCCACCAGCCTCGGGCAGGTCTTTGAAAAACTGTTTTTT.

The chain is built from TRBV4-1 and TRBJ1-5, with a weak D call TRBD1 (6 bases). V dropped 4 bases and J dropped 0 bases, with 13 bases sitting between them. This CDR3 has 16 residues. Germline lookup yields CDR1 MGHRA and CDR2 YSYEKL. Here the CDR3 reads CASSLRQEYSNQPQHF. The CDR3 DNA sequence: TGCGCCAGCAGCCTACGACAGGAGTATAGCAATCAGCCCCAGCATTTT.

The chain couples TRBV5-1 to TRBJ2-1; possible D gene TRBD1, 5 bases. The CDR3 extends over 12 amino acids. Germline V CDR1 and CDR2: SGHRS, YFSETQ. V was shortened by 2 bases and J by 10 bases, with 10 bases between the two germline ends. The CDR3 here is CASSFREKEQFF. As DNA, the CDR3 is TGCGCCAGCAGCTTCAGGGAAAAGGAGCAGTTCTTC.

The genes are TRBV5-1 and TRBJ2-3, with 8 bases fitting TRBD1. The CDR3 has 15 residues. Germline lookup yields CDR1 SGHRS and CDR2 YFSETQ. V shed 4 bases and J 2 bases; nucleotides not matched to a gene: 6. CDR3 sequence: CASSIDRGSTDTQYF. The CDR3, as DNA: TGCGCCAGCAGCATTGACAGGGGATCCACAGATACGCAGTATTTT.

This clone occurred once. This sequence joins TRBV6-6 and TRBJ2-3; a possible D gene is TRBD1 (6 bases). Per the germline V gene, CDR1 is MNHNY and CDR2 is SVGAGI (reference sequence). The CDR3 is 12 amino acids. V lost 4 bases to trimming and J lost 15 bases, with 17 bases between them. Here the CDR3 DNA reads TGTGCCAGCAGTTTATCGACAGGCCGCCATTATTTT. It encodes CASSLSTGRHYF.

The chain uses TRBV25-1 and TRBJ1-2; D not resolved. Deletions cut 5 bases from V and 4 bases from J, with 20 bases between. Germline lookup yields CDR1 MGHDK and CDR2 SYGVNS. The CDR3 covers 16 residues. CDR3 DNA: TGTGCCAGCAGTCCCTCTAGGGAGGAGTTCAGCTATGGCTACACCTTC. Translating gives CASSPSREEFSYGYTF.

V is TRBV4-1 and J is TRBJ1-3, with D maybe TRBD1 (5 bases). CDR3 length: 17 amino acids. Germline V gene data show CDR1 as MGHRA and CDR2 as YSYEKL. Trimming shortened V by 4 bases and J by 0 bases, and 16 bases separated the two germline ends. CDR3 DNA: TGCGCCAGCAGCCTAACCTCACAGGTTAGCTCTGGAAACACCATATATTTT. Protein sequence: CASSLTSQVSSGNTIYF.

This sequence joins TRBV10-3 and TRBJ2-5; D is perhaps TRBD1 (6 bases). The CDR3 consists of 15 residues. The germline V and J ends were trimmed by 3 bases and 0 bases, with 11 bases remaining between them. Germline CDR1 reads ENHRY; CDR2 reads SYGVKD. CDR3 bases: TGTGCCATCAGTGACGGGACATCGTACCAAGAGACCCAGTACTTC. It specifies CAISDGTSYQETQYF.

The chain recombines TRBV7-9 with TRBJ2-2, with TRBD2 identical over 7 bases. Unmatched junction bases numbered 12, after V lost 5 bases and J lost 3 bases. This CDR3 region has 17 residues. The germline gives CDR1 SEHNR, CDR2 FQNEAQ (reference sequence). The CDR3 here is CASSLPRGVFDTGELFF. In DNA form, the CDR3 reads TGTGCCAGCAGCCTACCCCGGGGGGTATTTGACACCGGGGAGCTGTTTTTT.

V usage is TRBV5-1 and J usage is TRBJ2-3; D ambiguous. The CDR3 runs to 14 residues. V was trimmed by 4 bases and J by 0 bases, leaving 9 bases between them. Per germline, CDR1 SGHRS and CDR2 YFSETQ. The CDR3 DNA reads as TGCGCCAGCAGCGAGGTATCTAGCACAGATACGCAGTATTTT. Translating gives CASSEVSSTDTQYF.

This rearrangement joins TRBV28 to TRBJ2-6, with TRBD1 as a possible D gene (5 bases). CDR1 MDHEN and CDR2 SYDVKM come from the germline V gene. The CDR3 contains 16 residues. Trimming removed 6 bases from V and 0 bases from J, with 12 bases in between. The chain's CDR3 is CASRGRVNSGANVLTF. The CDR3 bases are TGTGCCAGCAGGGGCAGGGTTAACTCTGGGGCCAACGTCCTGACTTTC.

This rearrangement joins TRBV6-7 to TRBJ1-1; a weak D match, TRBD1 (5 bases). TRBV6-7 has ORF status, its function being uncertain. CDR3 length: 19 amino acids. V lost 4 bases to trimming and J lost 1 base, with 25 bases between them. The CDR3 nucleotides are TGTGCCAGCAGTTTCCGAGGGGAAAAGTCTCTACACCCGAACACTGAAGCTTTCTTT. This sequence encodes CASSFRGEKSLHPNTEAFF.

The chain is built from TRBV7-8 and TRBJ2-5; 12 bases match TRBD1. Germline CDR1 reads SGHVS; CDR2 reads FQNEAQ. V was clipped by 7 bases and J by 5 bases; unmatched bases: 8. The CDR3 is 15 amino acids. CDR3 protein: CASTQWDRGLETQYF. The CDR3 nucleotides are TGTGCCAGCACCCAATGGGACAGGGGGCTGGAGACCCAGTACTTC.

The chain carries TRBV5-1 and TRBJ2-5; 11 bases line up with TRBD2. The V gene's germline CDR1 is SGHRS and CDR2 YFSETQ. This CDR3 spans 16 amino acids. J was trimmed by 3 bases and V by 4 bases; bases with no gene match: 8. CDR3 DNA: TGCGCCAGCAGCCAGATGCCGACTAGCGGGAAAGAGACCCAGTACTTC. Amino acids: CASSQMPTSGKETQYF.

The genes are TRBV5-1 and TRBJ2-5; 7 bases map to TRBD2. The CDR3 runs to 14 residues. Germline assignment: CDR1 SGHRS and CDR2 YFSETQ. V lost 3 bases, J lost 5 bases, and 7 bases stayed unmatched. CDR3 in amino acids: CASSSGTTGETQYF. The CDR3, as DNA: TGCGCCAGCAGCTCCGGGACTACGGGGGAGACCCAGTACTTC. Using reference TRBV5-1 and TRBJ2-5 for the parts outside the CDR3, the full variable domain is KAGVTQTPRYLIKTRGQQVTLSCSPISGHRSVSWYQQTPGQGLQFLFEYFSETQRNKGNFPGRFSGRQFSNSRSEMNVSTLELGDSALYLCASSSGTTGETQYFGPGTRLLVL.

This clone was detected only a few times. The CDR3 bases are TGTGCCTGGATCTCCCCAGGACAAGCTTACGAGCAGTACTTC. This encodes CAWISPGQAYEQYF. The chain links TRBV30 to TRBJ2-7; perhaps TRBD1 as D (5 bases). This CDR3 region has 14 residues. V was shortened by 4 bases and J by 4 bases, with 17 bases between the two germline ends. CDR1 is GTSNPN and CDR2 is SVGIG in the germline V gene (reference sequence).

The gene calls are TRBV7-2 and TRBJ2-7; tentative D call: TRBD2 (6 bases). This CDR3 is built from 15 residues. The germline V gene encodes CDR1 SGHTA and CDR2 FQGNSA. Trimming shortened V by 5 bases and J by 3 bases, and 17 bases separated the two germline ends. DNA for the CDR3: TGTGCCAGCAGCCCCGGGGTAGCGGTATACTACGAGCAGTACTTC. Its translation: CASSPGVAVYYEQYF.

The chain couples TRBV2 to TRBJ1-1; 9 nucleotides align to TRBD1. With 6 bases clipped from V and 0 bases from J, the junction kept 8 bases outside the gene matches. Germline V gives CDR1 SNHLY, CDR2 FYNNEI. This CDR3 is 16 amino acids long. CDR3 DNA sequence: TGTGCCAGCAGCTACAGGGGGCGGCAGATGAACACTGAAGCTTTCTTT. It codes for CASSYRGRQMNTEAFF. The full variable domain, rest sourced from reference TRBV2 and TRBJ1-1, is EPEVTQTPSHQVTQMGQEVILRCVPISNHLYFYWYRQILGQKVEFLVSFYNNEISEKSEIFDDQFSVERPDGSNFTLKIRSTKLEDSAMYFCASSYRGRQMNTEAFFGQGTRLTVV.

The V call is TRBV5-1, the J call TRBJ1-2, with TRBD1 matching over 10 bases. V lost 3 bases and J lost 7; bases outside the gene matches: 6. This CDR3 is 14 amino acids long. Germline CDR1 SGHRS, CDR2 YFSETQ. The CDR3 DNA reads TGCGCCAGCAGCTGGGGGACAGGGGCCGGTGGCTACACCTTC. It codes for CASSWGTGAGGYTF.

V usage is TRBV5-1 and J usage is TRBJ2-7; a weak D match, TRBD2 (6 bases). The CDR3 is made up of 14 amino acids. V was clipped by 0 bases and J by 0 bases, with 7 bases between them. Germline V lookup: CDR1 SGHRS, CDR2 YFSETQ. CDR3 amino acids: CASSLGDFSYEQYF. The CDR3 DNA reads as TGCGCCAGCAGCTTGGGGGACTTCTCCTACGAGCAGTACTTC.

CDR3 loop: CATSRDRHNEKLFF. CDR3 in DNA: TGTGCCACCAGCAGGGACAGGCATAATGAAAAACTGTTTTTT. The chain recombines TRBV15 with TRBJ1-4; TRBD1 matches 7 bases. The CDR3 sequence is 14 residues long. Germline V gene lookup returns CDR1 LNHNV and CDR2 YYDKDF (reference sequence). Unmatched junction bases numbered 2, after V lost 3 bases and J lost 4 bases. Supplemented by reference TRBV15 and TRBJ1-4, the full variable domain reads DAMVIQNPRYQVTQFGKPVTLSCSQTLNHNVMYWYQQKSSQAPKLLFHYYDKDFNNEADTPDNFQSRRPNTSFCFLDIRSPGLGDTAMYLCATSRDRHNEKLFFGSGTQLSVL.

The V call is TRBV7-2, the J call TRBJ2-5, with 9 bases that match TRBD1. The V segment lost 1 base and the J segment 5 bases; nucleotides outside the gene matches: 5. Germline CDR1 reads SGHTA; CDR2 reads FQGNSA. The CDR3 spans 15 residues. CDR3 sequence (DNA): TGTGCCAGCAGCTTAGTAGGGACAGGGTGGGAGACCCAGTACTTC. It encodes CASSLVGTGWETQYF.

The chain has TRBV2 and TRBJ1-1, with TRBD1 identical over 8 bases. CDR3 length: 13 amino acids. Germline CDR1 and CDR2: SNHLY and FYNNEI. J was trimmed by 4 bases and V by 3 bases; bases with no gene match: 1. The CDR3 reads CASSEDRVTEAFF. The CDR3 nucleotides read TGTGCCAGCAGTGAGGACAGGGTCACTGAAGCTTTCTTT.

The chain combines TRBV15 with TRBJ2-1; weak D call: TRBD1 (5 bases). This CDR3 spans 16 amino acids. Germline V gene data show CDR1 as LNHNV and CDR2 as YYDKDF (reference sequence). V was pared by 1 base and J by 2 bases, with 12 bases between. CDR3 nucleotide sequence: TGTGCCACCAGCAGAGTCCCAGGGCGGACCTACAATGAGCAGTTCTTC. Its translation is CATSRVPGRTYNEQFF.